The 32 T cell receptor beta chains reported below all come from one sample, sequenced in a study of blood T cell repertoires in COVID-19. Here immunoSEQ multiplex PCR was the method, and the copy in TCRdb shows in-frame clones only, minus some. The sample yields 260,000 or so clones, more than 80% seen once. Sequenced input: peripheral blood. The receptors were gathered from a woman at least 80 years old with COVID-19, enrolled during active disease.

CDR3 nucleotides: TGTGCCAGCAGTACGACTAGCGGGAGTCCAGGTGAGCAGTACTTC. It translates to CASSTTSGSPGEQYF. The chain is built from TRBV6-5 and TRBJ2-7; 12 positions match TRBD2. The ends lost 5 bases at V and 7 bases at J; junction bases unmatched: 9. CDR1 is MNHEY, CDR2 SVGAGI, per germline. CDR3 size: 15 residues.

This chain uses TRBV11-3 with TRBJ1-1, with D unclear. Germline V lookup: CDR1 SGHNT, CDR2 YENEEA. The CDR3 has 14 residues. Trimming removed 0 bases at V and 5 bases at J, with 10 bases between. As DNA, the CDR3 is TGTGCCAGCAGCTTAGACTCGGGAGGAACTGAAGCTTTCTTT. This sequence encodes CASSLDSGGTEAFF.

The chain carries TRBV6-1 and TRBJ1-6, with 9 bases identical to TRBD1. After removal of 7 bases from V and 10 bases from J, the junction contained 8 bases not matched to a gene. In germline, CDR1 is MNHNS, CDR2 SASEGT. CDR3 length: 14 amino acids. The CDR3 loop reads CASTLDRGGSPLHF. The CDR3, as DNA: TGTGCCAGCACCCTAGACAGGGGGGGCTCACCCCTCCACTTT.

This chain connects TRBV24-1 to TRBJ2-1; D is ambiguous. Germline V gene sequence: CDR1 KGHDR, CDR2 SFDVKD. The CDR3 spans 15 residues. The V gene lost 3 bases and the J gene lost 5 bases, with 13 bases spanning the gap. The CDR3: CATSDLRSVDNEQFF. The CDR3 coding sequence is TGTGCCACCAGTGATCTTCGGAGTGTAGACAATGAGCAGTTCTTC.

The J gene is TRBJ1-6, the V gene TRBV12-3 or TRBV12-4, with D unresolved. This CDR3 spans 13 amino acids. V shed 6 bases and J shed 13 bases, with 16 bases lying between them. In DNA, the CDR3 is TGTGCCAGCAGGTTGGCCAATTTGGTGCCCCTCCACTTT. Protein sequence: CASRLANLVPLHF.

This clone was observed a few times. The V and J genes are TRBV5-1 and TRBJ2-7; 11 nucleotides align to TRBD2. The V gene's germline CDR1 is SGHRS and CDR2 YFSETQ. V shed 3 bases, J shed 6 bases, and the junction held 5 bases outside the gene matches. The length of the CDR3 is 14 residues. The CDR3 reads CASSSTSGAIEQYF. In DNA, the CDR3 is TGCGCCAGCAGCTCGACTAGCGGGGCGATCGAGCAGTACTTC.

This clone was seen repeatedly, ten times or more. The chain is built from TRBV19 and TRBJ2-1, with D unresolved. CDR1 is LNHDA and CDR2 is SQIVND in the germline V gene (reference sequence). Trimming removed 3 bases at V and 6 bases at J, with 3 bases between. There are 11 residues in the CDR3. CDR3 loop: CASSIFNEQFF. CDR3 nucleotide sequence: TGTGCCAGTAGTATCTTCAATGAGCAGTTCTTC.

The CDR3 is CASSTDGTGSYEQYF. Written as DNA, the CDR3 is TGCGCCAGCAGCACGGACGGGACAGGCTCCTACGAGCAGTACTTC. The chain links TRBV5-1 to TRBJ2-7, with 8 bases fitting TRBD1. The V gene end was trimmed by 4 bases and the J gene end by 0 bases; junction bases not matched to a gene: 6. CDR1 is SGHRS, CDR2 YFSETQ, per germline. There are 15 residues in the CDR3.

A note on this clone: This CDR3 is also generated by other DNA sequences in the sample. The chain joins TRBV5-6 to TRBJ2-1; a weak D match, TRBD2 (6 bases). CDR3 size: 13 residues. The ends were cut back, 2 bases at V and 9 bases at J, with 12 bases in the middle. CDR1 is SGHDT and CDR2 is YYEEEE in the germline V gene. The CDR3, as DNA: TGTGCCAGCAGCTTAGGCGGGAAGGGTGAGCAGTTCTTC. Translating gives CASSLGGKGEQFF.

V usage is TRBV28 and J usage is TRBJ2-3; 7 nucleotides match TRBD2. The CDR3 has 15 amino acids. V lost 8 bases, J lost 3 bases, and 11 bases stayed unmatched. CDR1 is MDHEN and CDR2 is SYDVKM in the germline V gene. CDR3 loop: CASHPSGTPTDTQYF. The CDR3 DNA reads as TGTGCCAGCCACCCGAGCGGGACCCCAACAGATACGCAGTATTTT.

This clone was detected a few times. This sequence joins TRBV5-1 and TRBJ1-4, with 10 bases aligning to TRBD1. The junction had 5 bases not matched to a gene; V was cut back by 3 bases and J by 3 bases. This CDR3 has 16 residues. Per the germline V gene, CDR1 is SGHRS and CDR2 is YFSETQ. CDR3 in amino acids: CASSSGTGVPNEKLFF. The CDR3 DNA follows: TGCGCCAGCAGCTCCGGGACAGGGGTCCCTAATGAAAAACTGTTTTTT.

V usage is TRBV5-4 and J usage is TRBJ2-7; TRBD2 agrees at 7 bases. The V gene end was trimmed by 6 bases and the J gene end by 6 bases; junction bases not matched to a gene: 15. CDR3 length equals 15 residues. Germline loops: CDR1 SGHNT, CDR2 YYREEE (reference sequence). CDR3 amino acids: CASNIQGRASGEQYF. The CDR3 DNA reads as TGTGCCAGCAATATACAAGGGAGGGCTTCGGGCGAGCAGTACTTC.

This chain uses TRBV30 with TRBJ2-2, with TRBD1 matching over 7 bases. Germline V gives CDR1 GTSNPN, CDR2 SVGIG (reference sequence). The CDR3 covers 18 residues. Trimming took 2 bases from V and 2 from J; bases not matched to a gene: 14. The chain's CDR3 is CAWSIRDRPLLNTGELFF. For the CDR3, the DNA is TGTGCCTGGAGTATCCGGGACAGACCCCTCCTAAACACCGGGGAGCTGTTTTTT.

V usage is TRBV19 and J usage is TRBJ1-1, with 7 bases lining up with TRBD1. Germline V gene sequence: CDR1 LNHDA, CDR2 SQIVND (reference sequence). There are 14 residues in the CDR3. V lost 6 bases to trimming and J lost 0 bases; unmatched junction nucleotides: 4. The CDR3 DNA is TGTGCCAGTAGACAGGGGAAAATGAACACTGAAGCTTTCTTT. This translates into CASRQGKMNTEAFF.

The chain links TRBV7-9 to TRBJ2-5; TRBD2 matches 7 bases. V lost 5 bases and J lost 2; bases outside the gene matches: 5. Per the germline V gene, CDR1 is SEHNR and CDR2 is FQNEAQ (reference sequence). This CDR3 contains 14 residues. This chain's CDR3 is CASSPSGGQETQYF. In DNA form, the CDR3 reads TGTGCCAGCAGCCCCTCGGGGGGACAAGAGACCCAGTACTTC. Full variable domain (remainder filled in from reference TRBV7-9 and TRBJ2-5): DTGVSQNPRHKITKRGQNVTFRCDPISEHNRLYWYRQTLGQGPEFLTYFQNEAQLEKSRLLSDRFSAERPKGSFSTLEIQRTEQGDSAMYLCASSPSGGQETQYFGPGTRLLVL.

The table lists this clone with a count of one. The rearrangement links TRBV5-6 to TRBJ1-1, with TRBD1 as a possible D gene (6 bases). V lost 4 bases, J lost 9 bases, and 13 bases lay in between. Per the germline V gene, CDR1 is SGHDT and CDR2 is YYEEEE. This CDR3 has 12 residues. The CDR3 coding sequence is TGTGCCAGCAGCCTGCGAGGACAGCAAGCTTTCTTT. It translates to CASSLRGQQAFF.

The chain uses TRBV12-3 or TRBV12-4 and TRBJ1-2; TRBD1 matches 7 bases. The CDR3 is 13 amino acids. J gave up 7 bases and V 6 bases, and 8 bases lay outside the gene matches. The CDR3 nucleotides are TGTGCCAGCAGGCATACAGGGGTCGTTGGCTACACCTTC. Protein: CASRHTGVVGYTF.

This sequence joins TRBV27 and TRBJ2-3; 12 nucleotides line up with TRBD2. The CDR3 is 16 amino acids. V shed 6 bases and J 4 bases; nucleotides not matched to a gene: 8. Per germline, CDR1 MNHEY and CDR2 SMNVEV (reference sequence). Here the CDR3 DNA reads TGTGCCAGCAGGGCCTGGACTAGCGGGAACGCAGATACGCAGTATTTT. Amino acid sequence: CASRAWTSGNADTQYF.

This clone showed up just a few times. The CDR3 nucleotides are TGTGCCAGCAGCTCCCCCGGAAGAGGTTACGAGCAGTACTTC. Translation gives CASSSPGRGYEQYF. V usage is TRBV6-2 or TRBV6-3 and J usage is TRBJ2-7; D is uncertain. V was pared by 6 bases and J by 4 bases, with 16 bases between. The CDR3 loop spans 14 amino acids. CDR1 and CDR2 from the germline V gene are MNHEY and SVGEGT.

The table lists this clone with a count of one. The genes are TRBV5-1 and TRBJ1-6; D is possibly TRBD1 (5 bases). The germline V and J ends were trimmed by 0 bases and 9 bases, with 16 bases remaining between them. The germline V gene has CDR1 SGHRS and CDR2 YFSETQ. The CDR3 consists of 16 residues. The CDR3 is CASSLEGYTGSSPLHF. The CDR3 DNA reads as TGCGCCAGCAGCTTGGAGGGGTACACGGGCAGTTCACCCCTCCACTTT.

The V gene is TRBV6-5, the J gene TRBJ1-4, with no clear D. Trimming removed 0 bases from V and 7 bases from J, with 12 bases in between. CDR1 is MNHEY, CDR2 SVGAGI, per germline. The CDR3 spans 15 residues. The CDR3 region has the DNA TGTGCCAGCAGTTACTCGCCACCGCACGGTGAAAAACTGTTTTTT. It yields the protein CASSYSPPHGEKLFF.

A remark on this clone: Because the CDR3's place on the DNA is in doubt, the DNA is left out and the CDR3 is given as listed by TCRdb. The chain couples TRBV28 to TRBJ2-1; the DNA was not compared with TRBD1, the D call given in the table. The CDR3 has 12 amino acids, counting both end residues. CDR1 is MDHEN and CDR2 is SYDVKM in the germline V gene. The CDR3 protein is CASSILADKQFF.

The V call is TRBV10-2, the J call TRBJ2-7; D is unclear. CDR1 is WSHSY and CDR2 is SAAADI in the germline V gene. This CDR3 has 14 amino acids. The V gene lost 2 bases and the J gene lost 6 bases, with 14 bases spanning the gap. As DNA, the CDR3 is TGCGCCAGCAGTGAGACCTTTGACCCGGGCGAGCAGTACTTC. Protein product: CASSETFDPGEQYF.

In this sample, this clone turned up a few times. The rearrangement links TRBV28 to TRBJ1-5; TRBD1 might be the D (5 bases). From germline, CDR1 is MDHEN and CDR2 SYDVKM. V shed 8 bases and J shed 0 bases, with 17 bases lying between them. This CDR3 region has 16 residues. CDR3 region: CASGLRDFISNQPQHF. The CDR3 region has the DNA TGTGCCAGCGGGCTTCGGGACTTCATTAGCAATCAGCCCCAGCATTTT.

This chain connects TRBV2 to TRBJ2-1; perhaps TRBD2 as D (5 bases). Per the germline V gene, CDR1 is SNHLY and CDR2 is FYNNEI. V lost 5 bases and J 8 bases, leaving 19 bases between the germline ends. The CDR3 loop spans 15 amino acids. CDR3 protein: CASSRGSSPSDEQFF. CDR3 bases: TGTGCCAGCAGTAGAGGGTCTAGCCCTTCGGATGAGCAGTTCTTC.

The genes are TRBV19 and TRBJ2-5; 11 bases fit TRBD2. The CDR3 is made up of 16 amino acids. The V gene end was trimmed by 5 bases and the J gene end by 2 bases; junction bases not matched to a gene: 7. Germline V gene lookup returns CDR1 LNHDA and CDR2 SQIVND (reference sequence). The CDR3 sequence: CASSLRGTSGQETQYF. In nucleotides, the CDR3 is TGTGCCAGTAGTCTCAGGGGGACTAGCGGACAAGAGACCCAGTACTTC.

This sequence joins TRBV25-1 and TRBJ2-7; 12 positions agree with TRBD2. This CDR3 has 15 amino acids. The ends lost 4 bases at V and 1 base at J; junction bases unmatched: 2. Germline values: CDR1 MGHDK, CDR2 SYGVNS. CDR3 region: CASSGGTSGSYEQYF. As DNA, the CDR3 is TGTGCCAGCAGTGGCGGGACTAGCGGGTCCTACGAGCAGTACTTC.

This chain connects TRBV7-9 to TRBJ2-5, with TRBD2 identical over 13 bases. The CDR3 has 15 residues. Germline CDR1 and CDR2: SEHNR and FQNEAQ (reference sequence). Germline trimming cut 9 bases from V and 4 bases from J; bases unmatched to any gene: 8. The CDR3 region is CASLRTSGGSETQYF. For the CDR3, the DNA is TGTGCCAGTCTTCGGACTAGCGGGGGCTCAGAGACCCAGTACTTC.

The chain combines TRBV28 with TRBJ1-1; TRBD1 matches at 8 bases. J lost 7 bases, V lost 8 bases, and 9 bases had no gene match. CDR3 length: 13 amino acids. From germline, CDR1 is MDHEN and CDR2 SYDVKM. This chain's CDR3 is CASFRGQGGEAFF. Here the CDR3 DNA reads TGTGCCAGCTTTCGAGGACAGGGCGGTGAAGCTTTCTTT.

This chain links TRBV6-5 with TRBJ2-1; possibly TRBD2 for D (5 bases). Germline CDR1 is MNHEY and CDR2 is SVGAGI. The CDR3 is 15 amino acids. V was cut by 0 bases and J by 7 bases, with 13 bases left in between. Here the CDR3 DNA reads TGTGCCAGCAGTTACTCGAGAGGGAACGTTAATGAGCAGTTCTTC. As protein: CASSYSRGNVNEQFF.

Concerning this clone: An end of the junction differs from the germline gene, which may be a read error. V and J are TRBV19 and TRBJ2-3; D gene ambiguous. Per germline, CDR1 LNHDA and CDR2 SQIVND (reference sequence). The CDR3 covers 11 residues. CDR3 in amino acids: CASSTYSDSFF. CDR3 nucleotide sequence: TGTGCCAGTAGTACCTATTCTGATTCTTTTTTT.

The chain has TRBV10-3 and TRBJ2-3; 7 bases agree with TRBD1. The germline CDR1 and CDR2 sequences are ENHRY and SYGVKD. The CDR3 totals 17 residues. V lost 4 bases to trimming and J lost 6 bases; unmatched junction nucleotides: 16. CDR3 sequence reads: CAISVGVGQGVGDTQYF. Written as DNA, the CDR3 is TGTGCCATCAGTGTGGGAGTGGGGCAGGGGGTAGGCGATACGCAGTATTTT.